This TCR beta chain was identified in a study of cytomegalovirus exposure and HLA in healthy donors (TCRdb year 2017). As for the study more broadly: An earlier analysis of approximately 600 of the donors reported about 290 Gb of sequence data and some 120 million unique TCR beta sequences from about 179 million T cells. Among about 370 genotyped donors of the cohort, an average of approximately 240,000 unique TCR beta nucleotide sequences was sequenced per donor, of which roughly 18% were non-productive. All discovery cohort repertoires had been generated using a single sequencing platform. To decide whether each TCR beta V gene segment behaved as functional or pseudogenic, an earlier analysis of 587 of the donors relied on high-throughput TCR beta sequencing. Donor age, sex, ethnicity and CMV serostatus were compiled alongside the repertoire data. The later analysis used no new phenotypic data to find candidate immune exposures, relying instead on TCR beta sequences and their occurrence across donors. Because of strong linkage in the cohort, a handful of DR-DQ haplotypes were treated as single units for association and clustering. In a later analysis, previously published TCR beta repertoires from 600 to 850 donors were re-analyzed and high-resolution HLA genotyping was added so that TCR occurrence patterns could be studied. Of the roughly 400 genotyped donors, roughly 76% were placed in the genetic ancestry cluster associated with self-reported Caucasian donors. An early release covering 550 to 650 HLA-typed donors comprised about 290 gigabases of sequencing data and around 85 million unique TCR sequences. A separate validation cohort of about 110 different subjects was used in addition to the 666-subject first cohort. HLA typing included class I and class II loci at four-digit resolution. The number of typed donors differed by locus: roughly 629-640 for A, B, C, DRB1 and DQB1; 500 to 550 for DQA1; approximately 610 for DPA1; and about 450 for DPB1. The T cell repertoires of around 670 subjects were profiled by immunosequencing and related to cytomegalovirus serostatus. Genome-wide SNP genotypes for about 65% of the roughly 670 donors were used in a later genetic analysis, which treated that subset as a discovery cohort. To predict cytomegalovirus infection status, the study brought together high-throughput TCR immunosequencing, statistical association of individual TCRs with disease status, and machine learning. The study aimed to test whether cataloging public T cell receptors could reveal signatures of past pathogen exposure. Points the paper makes about the study in general: HLA typing was unavailable for some donors at each locus, so association tests used only the typed subset. The only immune exposure information available for the cohort was CMV serostatus. Because the 87-base-pair reads could not distinguish some IMGT-functional V segments, including TRBV6-2 and TRBV6-3, those segments were excluded. Across donors, most TCR sequences were observed very rarely, whereas some public TCRs were present in many individuals. In a later genetic analysis, fewer N-insertions in productive TCRs were reported among donors in an Asian-associated ancestry cluster than the roughly 640-donor mean. In vitro tests confirmed that a few of the cytomegalovirus-associated TCR beta chains recognize cytomegalovirus antigens. A further reported finding was that TCR beta sequences accurately predicted the HLA-A and HLA-B alleles for most subjects in the first cohort. Specific HLA alleles were associated with 15,000 to 20,000 TCR beta sequences at a false discovery rate of 0.05 in a later analysis. Because counts were too low, seventeen rarely observed V segments, including chromosome 9 orphons, were left out of the earlier analysis of about 500 of the donors. The cohort was sequenced for TCR beta chains only, and without alpha or paired-chain data the features that could be detected were limited. Correlated functional status among segregating V segments might reflect linkage disequilibrium, but an unknown experimental factor could not be ruled out. Several of the top co-occurrence clusters appeared to be linked to parvovirus B19, influenza, CMV and Epstein-Barr virus, according to a later analysis. In a later analysis, TCR association rates were found to vary across HLA loci, with the most associated TCRs seen for DRB1 alleles and the fewest for HLA-C alleles. The classifier was reported to diagnose cytomegalovirus status with high specificity and sensitivity in both the original and validation cohorts. A later genetic analysis associated a missense DCLRE1C variant with V-gene and J-gene trimming of TCR beta chains, and an independent cohort replicated the association. In a later analysis, HLA-associated TCR beta chains were found to be more clonally expanded and to have lower generation probabilities than equally common non-associated chains. A group of highly shared sequence variants was considered likely to be a technical artifact of the sequencing pipeline. According to a later analysis, most CMV-associated TCR beta chains appeared to be HLA-restricted, and the HLA associations seemed to be driven largely by CMV exposure. The presence/absence analyses assumed that sequencing depth was roughly uniform across donors, and that assumption may not be true. A total of around 150 TCR beta chains were listed by the study as associated with cytomegalovirus. In an earlier analysis of approximately 590 of the donors, most TCR beta V segments appeared in productive rearrangements about 87% or about 30% of the time, broadly matching IMGT annotations. Assigning TCR associations to individual alleles was difficult when HLA alleles, especially DR and DQ, strongly co-occurred. The authors suggested that the approach could potentially be generalized to other disease states and immunological phenotypes.

Library preparation was by the immunoSEQ multiplex PCR assay. The multiplex PCR relied on a mix of 60 forward primers for TCR Vbeta segments and 13 reverse primers for TCR Jbeta segments. The CDR3 region of rearranged TCR beta genes was amplified from genomic DNA with a multiplex PCR assay. The Illumina HiSeq System was used to sequence the amplified TCR beta libraries as 87-base-pair reads. Per the authors' processing: A later analysis tallied roughly 78 million unique TCR beta chains across the 650 to 750 repertoires, and about 12 million of those chains were shared by two or more donors. To remove PCR and sequencing errors, raw reads were error-corrected and collapsed into unique sequences using a nearest-neighbor algorithm that merged closely related sequences. V, D and J gene segments were assigned by aligning CDR3 sequences to IMGT reference sequences. Each retained sequence needed at least a six-nucleotide match to both a V gene segment and a J gene segment. Rearrangements were classified as productive when the CDR3 lacked stop codons and remained in frame with V and J, and all other rearrangements were classified as non-productive. CDR3 was defined according to IMGT convention as the region running from the second conserved V-encoded cysteine to the conserved J-encoded phenylalanine. In an earlier analysis of approximately 590 of the donors, sequences lacking an unambiguous match to a single V gene segment were excluded. An earlier analysis of a few hundred of the donors called V segments functional above 56.7% productive rearrangements and segregating when the between-donor standard deviation exceeded 5%. To diagnose cytomegalovirus status from the catalog of TCR beta chain sequences, a statistical classification framework was built. A later analysis assigned V and J genes by comparing TCR nucleotide sequences with IMGT/GENE-DB human TR gene sequences. In a later analysis, CDR3 sequences and most-parsimonious VDJ recombination scenarios were assigned using the TCRdist pipeline. In a later analysis, every TCR beta chain was defined by the combination of its CDR3 amino acid sequence and its V-gene family, and reads without a unique V-gene family were dropped. To address suspected cross-contamination and a sequencing artifact, a later analysis removed under 600 highly shared, low-generation-probability nucleotide sequences. In a later analysis, a clonal expansion index for each public chain was calculated from normalized within-repertoire ranks of inferred template counts. In a later analysis, generation probabilities were computed using a VDJ recombination model fitted to out-of-frame rearrangements, and the results were checked against IGoR. A later analysis scored TCR-TCR, TCR-HLA and TCR-CMV co-occurrence with hypergeometric tests, applying a repertoire-size bias correction to TCR pairs. A later analysis estimated false discovery rates by permuting HLA or CMV assignments 20 times. In a later analysis, co-occurring TCRs were grouped using DBSCAN, and TCRdist sequence similarity was added for clustering within HLA-allele-positive subsets. Repertoires with fewer than 30,000 or more than 120,000 public chains, plus five repertoires with anomalous nucleotide sharing, were excluded from co-occurrence clustering. What TCRdb holds here is the immuneACCESS table cut down to in-frame rearrangements. Part of the clones is not present; checked against another copy, under half of the missing clones reflect an unresolved V gene, and the others are unexplained. V, J and clone size are those of that table, while D and trimming were read from the DNA. A total of 150,000 to 200,000 clones appear in this sample, around 78% of them only once. The ten largest clones represent roughly 0.99% of the sample.

The cohort comprised hundreds of healthy bone marrow donors. At the time of sampling, all cohort members were nominally healthy, though unrecorded immune exposures were likely present. The donor tested CMV seronegative and was one of the 352 seronegative cohort members. A peripheral blood sample was provided by each donor, and peripheral blood mononuclear cells were used for TCR beta sequencing. The Qiagen DNeasy Blood Extraction Kit was used to extract genomic DNA from the blood cell samples. Points on this clone: Its antigen specificity is not known. Per-nucleotide qualities are absent, and no much larger clonotype sits a single base away.

CDR1 and CDR2 were assigned from the germline V gene as SGHRS and YFSETQ. Its CDR3 holds 16 amino acids, cysteine through phenylalanine. Left in the record is the CDR3 DNA by itself, 48 bases read in frame from the first base. At the junction V is shortened by 3 bases and J by 1 base; bases outside the gene matches: 5. Sequenced: PBMCs. This receptor was identified in a woman aged 40 to 49 in good health and CMV-seronegative. The chain uses TRBV5-1 and TRBJ2-3; 10 central bases correspond to TRBD2. The nucleotide sequence reads TGCGCCAGCAGCTCTTCCCTAGCGGGGGGCACAGATACGCAGTATTTT. It translates as CASSSSLAGGTDTQYF.